Following are 16 T cell receptor beta chains from one sample sequenced in a study of metastatic and nonmetastatic thyroid tumors. There were no patients who had received any treatment before thyroid surgery. TCRdb redid the clone calls on the PCR reads using MiXCR. The table shows around 40,000 clones, with 20% to 30% occurring only once. Sequencing was carried out using blood. The source of these receptors is a female donor with papillary thyroid cancer or a benign thyroid nodule (not recorded which). Some clones in this sample may be carry-over from other donors' samples.

This clone was observed a handful of times. The J gene is TRBJ2-5, the V gene TRBV2, with 7 bases that match TRBD1. This CDR3 is built from 13 residues. CDR1 is SNHLY, CDR2 FYNNEI, per germline. Trimming at V came to 7 bases and at J to 4 bases, leaving 6 bases not matched to a gene. The DNA of the CDR3 is TGTGCCAGCACCGGGACAGCCATAGAGACCCAGTACTTC. Translating gives CASTGTAIETQYF.

This clone was detected many times. At the DNA level, this CDR3 is encoded by other sequences in the same sample as well. The chain employs TRBV12-3 or TRBV12-4 and TRBJ1-2; the match to TRBD1 covers 7 bases. With 3 bases clipped from V and 8 bases from J, the junction kept 6 bases outside the gene matches. The CDR3 is made up of 13 amino acids. CDR3 protein: CASSFNRGYGYTF. The CDR3 nucleotides read TGTGCCAGCAGTTTTAACAGGGGTTACGGCTACACCTTC.

This clone was seen repeatedly, ten times or more. The V and J genes are TRBV12-3 or TRBV12-4 and TRBJ2-1; no reliable D call. V was shortened by 6 bases and J by 3 bases, with 9 bases between the two germline ends. CDR3 size: 13 residues. Here the CDR3 DNA reads TGTGCCAGCAGCAGCGACTTCTACAATGAGCAGTTCTTC. Amino acids: CASSSDFYNEQFF.

This clone was counted many times. V is TRBV6-4 and J is TRBJ2-1; D possibly matches TRBD1 or TRBD2 (5 bases each). Germline V gives CDR1 MRHNA, CDR2 SNTAGT. Trimming pared 0 bases from V and 3 bases from J, leaving 6 bases between. The CDR3 extends over 14 amino acids. The CDR3 nucleotides are TGTGCCAGCAGTGACTCTGGGGGCTACAATGAGCAGTTCTTC. Amino acid sequence: CASSDSGGYNEQFF.

Relative to its sample, this clone is medium-sized. The chain has TRBV28 and TRBJ1-2, with 7 bases lining up with TRBD1. CDR3 length: 12 residues. Trimming cost V 8 bases and J 4 bases; bases outside gene matches: 4. Germline values: CDR1 MDHEN, CDR2 SYDVKM. This chain's CDR3 is CASEGGLYGYTF. In DNA, the CDR3 is TGTGCCAGCGAAGGGGGCCTCTATGGCTACACCTTC.

This clone came up many times. The chain couples TRBV3-1 to TRBJ2-5; 7 bases map to TRBD1. This CDR3 is built from 13 residues. After removal of 4 bases from V and 10 bases from J, the junction contained 9 bases not matched to a gene. In germline, CDR1 is LGHDT, CDR2 YNNKEL (reference sequence). CDR3 sequence reads: CASSPDEGAVQYF. CDR3 sequence (DNA): TGTGCCAGCAGCCCCGATGAGGGGGCGGTCCAGTACTTC.

By share of the sample, this clone is medium-sized. This chain links TRBV2 with TRBJ2-1, with D perhaps assigned TRBD1 or TRBD2 (5 bases each). Trimming stripped 6 bases from V and 8 bases from J, with 14 bases between. The CDR3 has 13 amino acids. The germline V gene encodes CDR1 SNHLY and CDR2 FYNNEI. Written as DNA, the CDR3 is TGTGCCAGCAGACTTCGAAGAGGGGATGAGCAGTTCTTC. It encodes CASRLRRGDEQFF.

For the CDR3, the DNA is TGCAGTGCTAGAGGGGACGGTGGTTCACCCCTCCACTTT. Amino acids: CSARGDGGSPLHF. V is TRBV20-1 and J is TRBJ1-6; D might be TRBD1 (5 bases). Trimming removed 1 base from V and 9 bases from J, with 10 bases in between. This CDR3 comprises 13 residues. Per germline, CDR1 DFQATT and CDR2 SNEGSKA (reference sequence).

The chain links TRBV5-1 to TRBJ2-7; TRBD2 might be the D (6 bases). This CDR3 comprises 16 residues. Trimming took 0 bases from V and 0 from J, leaving 13 bases between them. Germline-derived CDR1 and CDR2 are SGHRS and YFSETQ. The CDR3 here is CASSLALRGGSYEQYF. CDR3 in DNA: TGCGCCAGCAGCTTGGCCTTGAGGGGAGGCTCCTACGAGCAGTACTTC.

The V call is TRBV4-1, the J call TRBJ1-4; 9 bases line up with TRBD1. Germline assignment: CDR1 MGHRA and CDR2 YSYEKL. The V and J ends lost 4 bases and 5 bases, in that order; junction bases with no gene match: 8. The CDR3 consists of 16 residues. In nucleotides, the CDR3 is TGCGCCAGCAGCCGCCCGGGACAGGGATTGAATGAAAAACTGTTTTTT. Translated: CASSRPGQGLNEKLFF.

This clone was found many times. The chain links TRBV6-4 to TRBJ2-3; 9 bases are a match to TRBD2. The V and J ends lost 2 bases and 4 bases, in that order; junction bases with no gene match: 1. Germline CDR1 reads MRHNA; CDR2 reads SNTAGT. The CDR3 length is 14 residues. This CDR3 reads CASSDLAGSDTQYF. CDR3 in DNA: TGTGCCAGCAGTGACCTAGCGGGATCAGATACGCAGTATTTT.

Comments on this clone: One end of the junction does not line up with germline, which may come from a read error. Other DNA sequences from this sample encode an identical CDR3 as well. The J gene is TRBJ2-3, the V gene TRBV7-2; weak D call: TRBD2 (6 bases). Germline V lookup: CDR1 SGHTA, CDR2 FQGNSA. The CDR3 spans 16 residues. This CDR3 is CASSLPISGKGNTQYF. CDR3 in DNA: TGTGCCAGCAGCTTACCGATTAGCGGTAAGGGGAATACTCAGTATTTT.

Notes on this clone: One junction end does not reproduce the germline sequence, and a read error may be involved. The sample has other DNA sequences that encode this CDR3 too. The chain uses TRBV5-1 and TRBJ2-5; 12 nucleotides align to TRBD1. The germline gives CDR1 SGHRS, CDR2 YFSETQ. This CDR3 has 16 residues. CDR3 sequence reads: CASSLGQGAFQETQYF. CDR3 sequence (DNA): TGTGCTAGCAGCTTGGGACAGGGGGCATTCCAAGAGACCCAGTACTTC.

J is TRBJ2-3 and V is TRBV5-1; possible D gene TRBD1, 5 bases. Trimming removed 2 bases from V and 0 bases from J, with 10 bases in between. CDR1 is SGHRS, CDR2 YFSETQ, per germline. CDR3 length: 15 amino acids. CDR3 region: CASSLLRESTDTQYF. The CDR3 coding sequence is TGCGCCAGCAGCTTACTCAGGGAAAGCACAGATACGCAGTATTTT.

V usage is TRBV30 and J usage is TRBJ1-1; D unclear. Germline V gene lookup returns CDR1 GTSNPN and CDR2 SVGIG (reference sequence). The CDR3 contains 11 residues. With 3 bases removed from V and 6 bases from J, the gap between germline ends came to 8 bases. The CDR3 DNA is TGTGCCTGGAGCGGTGGACCTGAAGCTTTCTTT. Amino acids: CAWSGGPEAFF.

This clone was counted many times. V is TRBV20-1 and J is TRBJ2-5; TRBD2 agrees at 13 bases. V lost 3 bases to trimming and J lost 4 bases; unmatched junction nucleotides: 2. Germline CDR1 is DFQATT and CDR2 is SNEGSKA (reference sequence). This CDR3 region has 14 residues. The chain's CDR3 is CSASWTSGGETQYF. CDR3 DNA sequence: TGCAGTGCTAGTTGGACTAGCGGGGGAGAGACCCAGTACTTC.